This T cell receptor beta chain was recovered during a study of T cell changes during pregnancy in multiple sclerosis. Some clones are missing from TCRdb's copy, which holds only in-frame ones; the method was immunoSEQ multiplex PCR. The table shows approximately 130,000 clones, with 90% to 96% occurring only once. Losses at the gene ends were 7 bases for V and 5 bases for J; bases not matched to a gene: 3. Germline V gene data show CDR1 as SQVTM and CDR2 as ANQGSEA. This CDR3 spans 11 amino acids. The specimen was peripheral blood, collected after pregnancy. The genes are TRBV29-1 and TRBJ2-5, with 8 positions matching TRBD1. This receptor was identified in a female donor with multiple sclerosis, enrolled in a pregnancy study. The chain's CDR3 is CSARQGETQYF. The CDR3 DNA is TGCAGCGCCAGACAGGGGGAGACCCAGTACTTC.